The 11 T cell receptor beta chains presented below share a single source sample, sequenced in a study of blood T cell repertoires in COVID-19. The assay was immunoSEQ multiplex PCR, and TCRdb's table has in-frame clones only and misses some. The data contain about 74,000 clones, around nine tenths of them seen just once; the ten biggest clones take up roughly 3%. Sample: peripheral blood. These receptors originate from a man in his 70s with active or convalescent COVID-19.

This chain links TRBV25-1 with TRBJ2-5; 12 bases agree with TRBD2. Trimming took 8 bases from V and 7 from J; bases not matched to a gene: 5. This CDR3 comprises 13 residues. Germline CDR1 and CDR2: MGHDK and SYGVNS. Written as DNA, the CDR3 is TGTGCCAGCGGGGGACTAGCGGGCGGGACCCAGTACTTC. Its translation is CASGGLAGGTQYF. Drawing the rest from reference TRBV25-1 and TRBJ2-5, the complete variable domain is EADIYQTPRYLVIGTGKKITLECSQTMGHDKMYWYQQDPGMELHLIHYSYGVNSTEKGDLSSESTVSRIRTEHFPLTLESARPSHTSQYLCASGGLAGGTQYFGPGTRLLVL.

This clone has more than one count but fewer than ten. V usage is TRBV11-2 and J usage is TRBJ2-3; 7 bases fit TRBD2. The CDR3 is made up of 15 amino acids. V shed 1 base and J 2 bases; nucleotides not matched to a gene: 3. CDR1 and CDR2 from the germline V gene are SGHAT and FQNNGV. CDR3 sequence (DNA): TGTGCCAGCAGCTTAGGGGGGGGGACCACAGATACGCAGTATTTT. Amino acids: CASSLGGGTTDTQYF. The whole variable domain, filled in from reference TRBV11-2 and TRBJ2-3, reads EAGVAQSPRYKIIEKRQSVAFWCNPISGHATLYWYQQILGQGPKLLIQFQNNGVVDDSQLPKDRFSAERLKGVDSTLKIQPAKLEDSAVYLCASSLGGGTTDTQYFGPGTRLTVL.

The chain joins TRBV6-5 to TRBJ2-1, with no clear D. The CDR3 is 11 residues long. CDR1 is MNHEY and CDR2 is SVGAGI in the germline V gene. Trimming left V 5 bases short and J 7 bases short, with 6 bases between. The CDR3 spells CASSLWNEQFF. The CDR3 DNA reads as TGTGCCAGCAGTCTATGGAATGAGCAGTTCTTC.

This chain links TRBV4-2 with TRBJ2-5; TRBD2 agrees at 9 bases. Germline V gives CDR1 LGHNA, CDR2 YNFKEQ. Losses at the gene ends were 1 base for V and 5 bases for J; bases not matched to a gene: 11. This CDR3 has 17 amino acids. The CDR3 spells CASSQGSPSGRTETQYF. The CDR3 DNA reads TGTGCCAGCAGCCAAGGCTCTCCGAGCGGGAGGACCGAGACCCAGTACTTC.

Here the CDR3 reads CASSRAPPEQFF. In nucleotides, the CDR3 is TGCGCCAGCAGCAGGGCCCCCCCGGAGCAGTTCTTC. The chain couples TRBV10-1 to TRBJ2-1; possible D gene TRBD1, 5 bases. This CDR3 comprises 12 residues. Per germline, CDR1 WNHNN and CDR2 SYGVQD (reference sequence). Trimming cost V 6 bases and J 10 bases, with 13 bases left between them.

The CDR3 nucleotides read TGTGCCAGCACGTCCAGCGGGGGATGGGAGACCCAGTACTTC. It translates to CASTSSGGWETQYF. The chain joins TRBV2 to TRBJ2-5; 8 positions agree with TRBD2. Trimming removed 7 bases from V and 5 bases from J; junction bases left unmatched: 9. Germline CDR1 SNHLY, CDR2 FYNNEI. The CDR3 consists of 14 residues.

The chain couples TRBV11-3 to TRBJ2-1; weak D call: TRBD2 (6 bases). The germline V and J ends were trimmed by 5 bases and 10 bases, with 27 bases remaining between them. CDR3 length: 17 residues. Germline CDR1 reads SGHNT; CDR2 reads YENEEA. The CDR3 loop is CASSPRRGADKFVEQFF. CDR3 DNA sequence: TGTGCCAGCAGCCCACGGCGGGGCGCGGATAAGTTTGTGGAGCAGTTCTTC.

V and J are TRBV7-6 and TRBJ1-1; 10 nucleotides agree with TRBD1. After removal of 3 bases from V and 0 bases from J, the junction contained 7 bases not matched to a gene. CDR3 length: 17 amino acids. CDR1 is SGHVS, CDR2 FNYEAQ, per germline. CDR3 sequence: CASSFNPGQGLNTEAFF. In nucleotides, the CDR3 is TGTGCCAGCAGCTTCAACCCGGGACAGGGGTTGAACACTGAAGCTTTCTTT.

The chain joins TRBV7-2 to TRBJ2-1; no clear D. The V gene lost 1 base and the J gene lost 6 bases, with 7 bases spanning the gap. This CDR3 contains 13 residues. The germline gives CDR1 SGHTA, CDR2 FQGNSA. The CDR3 region is CASSLVLINEQFF. DNA of the CDR3: TGTGCCAGCAGCTTAGTACTTATCAATGAGCAGTTCTTC.

The chain joins TRBV6-1 to TRBJ2-1; 11 nucleotides align to TRBD2. After removal of 0 bases from V and 9 bases from J, the junction contained 7 bases not matched to a gene. CDR3 length: 16 residues. Germline V gene lookup returns CDR1 MNHNS and CDR2 SASEGT. The chain's CDR3 is CASSEAALAGVGEQFF. The DNA for the CDR3 is TGTGCCAGCAGTGAAGCAGCACTAGCGGGAGTGGGTGAGCAGTTCTTC.

V is TRBV2 and J is TRBJ1-4, with 7 bases lining up with TRBD1. CDR3 length equals 15 residues. The trim removed 4 bases at V and 5 bases at J, leaving 7 bases unmatched. Germline CDR1 reads SNHLY; CDR2 reads FYNNEI. In DNA form, the CDR3 reads TGTGCCAGCAGTGGGGGACAGCACCCAAATGAAAAACTGTTTTTT. It yields the protein CASSGGQHPNEKLFF.